Described below is a single T cell receptor (beta chain) sequence and its context. The data were obtained in a study of cytomegalovirus exposure and HLA in healthy donors. PCR employed 60 Vbeta and 13 Jbeta primers. Using immunoSEQ multiplex PCR, the repertoire was profiled, and TCRdb retains in-frame clones only, with some absent. The profile shows roughly 120,000 clones, about 79% of them singletons. The trim removed 0 bases at V and 5 bases at J, leaving 10 bases unmatched. CDR1 MGHRA and CDR2 YSYEKL come from the germline V gene. The CDR3 consists of 17 residues. This clonotype was sampled from a man aged 50 to 60 in good health and CMV-seronegative. Material: PBMCs. J is TRBJ2-5 and V is TRBV4-1; TRBD2 matches 9 bases. Here the CDR3 reads CASSQDPSSGVGETQYF. The DNA for the CDR3 is TGCGCCAGCAGCCAAGATCCGTCTAGCGGGGTCGGGGAGACCCAGTACTTC.